Detailed here is one T cell receptor beta chain. The sample comes from a study of CD8+ T cells in alopecia areata. The CDR3 sequence is 8 residues long. CDR1 is MDHEN, CDR2 SYDVKM, per germline. The V end lost 11 bases, the J end lost 3 bases, and 2 bases lay between the germline ends. TCR sequencing used cDNA made by reverse transcription of extracted RNA. The protocol was immunoSEQ multiplex PCR, while the TCRdb copy is restricted to in-frame clones and leaves out a portion. In the table there are 150,000 or so clones, roughly 48% of which are singletons. The clonotype was recovered from a human donor with alopecia areata. The chain has TRBV28 and TRBJ2-7, with no clear D. Sample: CD4+ T cells sorted from blood. CDR3 region: CAGYEQYF. The CDR3 DNA sequence: TGTGCCGGCTACGAGCAGTACTTC.